The T cell receptor beta chain under discussion was sequenced for a study of a mutant IDH1 vaccine in newly diagnosed glioma. Study-wide background: The study started vaccination 4-6 weeks after radiotherapy alone, or with temozolomide cycles. The earlier regimen, radiotherapy, temozolomide, or both, was most often both.

Worth noting for this clone: What it binds is not known.

The time point here: week 35, safety follow-up. Doses consisted of 300 ug of mutant IDH1 20-mer peptide each, paired with topical imiquimod. Those who donated had recent WHO grade 3 or 4 IDH1-mutant, ATRX-lost astrocytomas. Method: immunoSEQ multiplex PCR; TCRdb's copy keeps in-frame clones and lacks some. The sample has 70,000 or so clones, approximately 86% seen once. Per germline, CDR1 KGHSH and CDR2 LQKENI. The CDR3 runs 17 residues. The V gene end was trimmed by 1 base and the J gene end by 14 bases; junction bases not matched to a gene: 21. This receptor was identified in a man between 25 and 39 years old with glioma. The source was PBMCs, collected from a glioma patient whose treatment included an IDH1 peptide vaccine. This rearrangement joins TRBV18 to TRBJ2-5; 8 bases match TRBD2. CDR3: CASSPLPVTSGGPPLYF. CDR3 sequence (DNA): TGTGCCAGCTCACCACTTCCGGTGACCAGCGGGGGACCCCCCCTCTACTTC. The full variable domain, its missing parts supplied by reference TRBV18 and TRBJ2-5, is NAGVMQNPRHLVRRRGQEARLRCSPMKGHSHVYWYRQLPEEGLKFMVYLQKENIIDESGMPKERFSAEFPKEGPSILRIQQVVRGDSAAYFCASSPLPVTSGGPPLYFGPGTRLLVL.